This entry features one T cell receptor (beta chain) sequence. The entry originates in a study of OX40 agonist ivuxolimab in advanced cancers. Clones were read by immunoSEQ multiplex PCR, and TCRdb kept only the in-frame ones, dropping some. Here the sample spans around 60,000 clones, 80% to 95% being singletons. CDR1 and CDR2 (germline): SGHRS, YFSETQ. The ends were cut back, 0 bases at V and 0 bases at J, with 6 bases in the middle. The CDR3 sequence is 14 residues long. This clonotype was obtained from an adult with an advanced solid tumor such as melanoma, head and neck, liver or kidney cancer. The source was CD4+ or CD8+ T cells sorted from blood, collected in a trial of the OX40 agonist ivuxolimab. The chain has TRBV5-1 and TRBJ1-1; D not resolved. The CDR3 DNA reads as TGCGCCAGCAGCTTGGAATGGGTGAACACTGAAGCTTTCTTT. Encoded protein: CASSLEWVNTEAFF.